These 13 T cell receptor beta chains were sequenced from one sample in a study of T cells after yellow fever vaccination. TCRdb used MiXCR to reprocess the 5' RACE reads, holding one entry per CDR3 protein. Counted here are around 320,000 distinct CDR3 sequences, roughly 10% occurring once; the ten biggest clones make up about 3%. This specimen was CD4+ T cells sorted from PBMCs, taken 45 days after the yellow fever booster vaccination. These receptor sequences come from a man aged 18 to 29 who received the YFV17D yellow fever vaccine.

This chain connects TRBV20-1 to TRBJ1-1, with D perhaps matching TRBD1 (5 bases). CDR1 DFQATT and CDR2 SNEGSKA come from the germline V gene (reference sequence). V lost 0 bases to trimming and J lost 5 bases, with 16 bases between them. CDR3 length equals 15 residues. CDR3: CSARDQERWGTEAFF. DNA of the CDR3: TGCAGTGCTAGAGATCAAGAACGCTGGGGGACTGAAGCTTTCTTT.

The V and J genes are TRBV7-2 and TRBJ2-6, with D unclear. V lost 1 base, J lost 0 bases, and 19 bases lay in between. Germline V gene sequence: CDR1 SGHTA, CDR2 FQGNSA. The CDR3 is 20 residues long. CDR3 region: CASSLVQPGIYLSGANVLTF. The CDR3 DNA sequence: TGTGCCAGCAGCTTAGTTCAACCGGGTATATATCTCTCTGGGGCCAACGTCCTGACTTTC.

V is TRBV20-1 and J is TRBJ2-7; no clear D gene. The CDR3 sequence is 14 residues long. The germline V and J ends were trimmed by 6 bases and 3 bases, with 18 bases remaining between them. Germline V gene sequence: CDR1 DFQATT, CDR2 SNEGSKA (reference sequence). In nucleotides, the CDR3 is TGCAGTGCAGCTAGGTCACAGAGACACTACGAGCAGTACTTC. Amino acid sequence: CSAARSQRHYEQYF.

This chain joins TRBV5-4 and TRBJ1-5; D is uncertain. Germline V gene data show CDR1 as SGHNT and CDR2 as YYREEE (reference sequence). Between the trimmed V and J ends, which lost 0 bases and 9 bases, there was a span of 10 bases. This CDR3 region has 13 residues. Here the CDR3 reads CASSLAKDGPQHF. The CDR3 coding sequence is TGTGCCAGCAGCTTGGCAAAGGATGGGCCCCAGCATTTT.

The gene calls are TRBV12-3 or TRBV12-4 and TRBJ2-5; the match to TRBD2 covers 12 bases. The V gene end was trimmed by 5 bases and the J gene end by 3 bases; junction bases not matched to a gene: 7. The CDR3 extends over 16 amino acids. CDR3 amino acids: CASSPWTSGAEETQYF. The CDR3, as DNA: TGTGCCAGCAGTCCCTGGACTAGCGGGGCCGAAGAGACCCAGTACTTC.

This clonotype was observed a single time. This sequence joins TRBV5-4 and TRBJ2-1; TRBD2 matches 8 bases. This CDR3 spans 13 amino acids. Germline CDR1 is SGHNT and CDR2 is YYREEE (reference sequence). V gave up 9 bases and J gave up 10 bases; unmatched junction bases: 12. The CDR3 spells CAIRTSPQGEQFF. As DNA, the CDR3 is TGTGCCATTAGGACTAGCCCCCAGGGAGAGCAGTTCTTC.

This clonotype has at least ten counts. The CDR3 here is CASSNRGLTDTQYF. In DNA, the CDR3 is TGTGCCAGCAGTAACAGGGGGCTTACAGATACGCAGTATTTT. The chain carries TRBV6-4 and TRBJ2-3; 9 bases are shared with TRBD1. The CDR3 has 14 amino acids. CDR1 is MRHNA, CDR2 SNTAGT, per germline. The junction had 3 bases not matched to a gene; V was cut back by 5 bases and J by 3 bases.

V gene TRBV12-3 or TRBV12-4 combines with J gene TRBJ2-1; TRBD1 agrees at 8 bases. V lost 6 bases to trimming and J lost 9 bases; unmatched junction nucleotides: 4. The CDR3 runs 12 residues. CDR3 in amino acids: CASSRQGLEQFF. Here the CDR3 DNA reads TGTGCCAGCAGCCGACAGGGGCTTGAGCAGTTCTTC.

This clonotype was picked up a small number of times. The CDR3 loop is CASRELAGEFNEQFF. CDR3 coding DNA: TGTGCCAGCAGAGAACTAGCGGGGGAGTTCAATGAGCAGTTCTTC. The J gene is TRBJ2-1, the V gene TRBV12-3 or TRBV12-4; 11 bases are shared with TRBD2. The CDR3 extends over 15 amino acids. Trimming cost V 6 bases and J 6 bases; bases outside gene matches: 7.

The J gene is TRBJ1-1, the V gene TRBV23-1; maybe TRBD1 (5 bases). TRBV23-1 counts as an open reading frame of uncertain function. The germline V and J ends were trimmed by 1 base and 5 bases, with 11 bases remaining between them. The CDR3 extends over 14 amino acids. As DNA, the CDR3 is TGCGCCAGCAGTCAATTCCGACAGTATACTGAAGCTTTCTTT. It translates to CASSQFRQYTEAFF.

The chain combines TRBV20-1 with TRBJ2-7; D is ambiguous. This CDR3 has 11 amino acids. V was clipped by 3 bases and J by 3 bases, with 6 bases between them. From germline, CDR1 is DFQATT and CDR2 SNEGSKA (reference sequence). CDR3 bases: TGCAGTGCTAGTACCTACTACGAGCAGTACTTC. Translation: CSASTYYEQYF.

The table lists this clonotype with a few counts. The rearrangement uses TRBV3-1 and TRBJ2-5; TRBD1 matches at 7 bases. The CDR3 consists of 15 residues. Germline V gene lookup returns CDR1 LGHDT and CDR2 YNNKEL (reference sequence). With 5 bases clipped from V and 5 bases from J, the junction kept 11 bases outside the gene matches. CDR3 DNA: TGTGCCAGCAGCTGGGGACAGACTCCGGGGGAGACCCAGTACTTC. Translating it yields CASSWGQTPGETQYF.

This clonotype was counted a few times. The chain combines TRBV5-5 with TRBJ1-4; D is perhaps TRBD1 (6 bases). The V gene lost 4 bases and the J gene lost 0 bases, with 16 bases spanning the gap. The CDR3 contains 17 residues. The germline CDR1 and CDR2 sequences are SGHKS and YYEKEE (reference sequence). DNA for the CDR3: TGTGCCAGCAGCATAGATCAGGGGTTTTCAACTAATGAAAAACTGTTTTTT. Translation gives CASSIDQGFSTNEKLFF.